This TCR beta chain was sequenced in a study of read filtering for tumor transcriptome and immune sequencing. Across the study: Transcriptome libraries were built from DNase-treated RNA. Study results and limitations: Even smaller IR-seq throughput identified most shared clonotypes.

The CDR3 contains 14 residues. CDR1 is SGDLS and CDR2 is YYNGEE in the germline V gene. The V end was cut by 4 bases, the J end by 5 bases, with 14 bases between. The library was built from roughly 400 ng RNA with molecular barcoded adaptors for alpha/delta and beta/gamma chains. From the reads, TCRdb called clonotypes with MiXCR, one entry per CDR3 protein. The sample gives 42,000 or so distinct CDR3 sequences, 10% to 15% of which show up once; 30% is in the top ten. This clonotype showed up just a few times. Its specificity is not known. The rearrangement joins TRBV9 to TRBJ2-3; D is uncertain. The TCR sequence derives from a donor at least 40 years old with multiple myeloma. Sequencing used a population of CD138-negative cells sorted from bone marrow. Here the CDR3 reads CASSPHLSGDTQYF. The CDR3 nucleotides are TGTGCCAGCAGCCCGCACCTATCCGGAGATACGCAGTATTTT.